The clone carrying this T cell receptor beta chain appeared a single time. The entry originates in a study of T cell changes during pregnancy in multiple sclerosis. This CDR3 has 16 amino acids. V was clipped by 6 bases and J by 1 base; unmatched bases: 9. Germline V CDR1 and CDR2: MDHEN, SYDVKM. TCRdb keeps only in-frame clones here, not all; method: immunoSEQ multiplex PCR. The data show 50,000 to 55,000 clones, with 80% to 95% seen just once and 0.35% to 0.4% held by the top ten. Material: CD4+ T cells from peripheral blood mononuclear cells, obtained after pregnancy. The V and J genes are TRBV28 and TRBJ2-3, with 8 bases lining up with TRBD2. The sequence derives from a female donor with multiple sclerosis, enrolled in a pregnancy study. The CDR3 DNA reads TGTGCCAGCAGAAAAGGAAGCGGGAGTGGCACAGATACGCAGTATTTT. It yields the protein CASRKGSGSGTDTQYF.